These 29 T cell receptor beta chains were sequenced from one sample in a study of spatial heterogeneity in lung cancer. TCRdb processed the 5' RACE reads anew with MiXCR; each CDR3 protein has one entry. Here the sample spans about 45,000 distinct CDR3 sequences, around 13% being singletons. As to time point: sample taken at primary tumor resection. Frozen PBMC, nontumor lung or tumor provided whole RNA, which was sequenced unsorted. The specimen comprised PBMCs, sampled at surgery. Receptor source: a male donor with early-stage non-small cell lung cancer.

This clonotype was seen at least ten times. The rearrangement joins TRBV6-5 to TRBJ2-7; 8 bases are shared with TRBD1. This CDR3 spans 13 amino acids. Germline V gene data show CDR1 as MNHEY and CDR2 as SVGAGI. Losses at the gene ends were 5 bases for V and 13 bases for J; bases not matched to a gene: 13. The CDR3 sequence is CASSPSRTGKSYF. CDR3 coding DNA: TGTGCCAGCAGTCCGAGTAGGACAGGGAAATCTTACTTC.

This clonotype has a count of ten or more. J is TRBJ1-5 and V is TRBV28; D is perhaps TRBD1 (5 bases). The V and J ends lost 5 bases and 2 bases respectively, with 7 bases between them. The CDR3 is 13 amino acids. Germline assignment: CDR1 MDHEN and CDR2 SYDVKM. CDR3: CASSQQGNQPQHF. The CDR3, as DNA: TGTGCCAGCAGTCAACAGGGCAATCAGCCCCAGCATTTT.

This clonotype has just a few counts. The gene calls are TRBV19 and TRBJ2-5; D not certain. Trimming took off 2 bases at V and 0 bases at J, with 10 bases between the two ends. The germline gives CDR1 LNHDA, CDR2 SQIVND (reference sequence). The CDR3 runs to 15 residues. The CDR3 sequence: CASSIQVQYQETQYF. In DNA form, the CDR3 reads TGTGCCAGTAGTATACAGGTGCAGTACCAAGAGACCCAGTACTTC.

The rearrangement joins TRBV6-5 to TRBJ2-1, with 9 bases that match TRBD2. Per germline, CDR1 MNHEY and CDR2 SVGAGI. With V trimmed by 2 bases and J by 10 bases, 12 bases remained unmatched. The CDR3 is made up of 16 amino acids. The CDR3 reads CASSYSLPGLATEQFF. The DNA for the CDR3 is TGTGCCAGCAGTTACAGCCTACCGGGACTAGCAACCGAGCAGTTCTTC.

This clonotype was found a few times. The CDR3 DNA is TGTGCCAGCAGTCCCACAGGGGGCTCCTATAATTCACCCCTCCACTTT. It is translated as CASSPTGGSYNSPLHF. The genes are TRBV27 and TRBJ1-6, with 8 bases identical to TRBD1. Per the germline V gene, CDR1 is MNHEY and CDR2 is SMNVEV (reference sequence). Trimming at V came to 5 bases and at J to 0 bases, leaving 3 bases not matched to a gene. This CDR3 comprises 16 residues.

The chain recombines TRBV7-9 with TRBJ1-2; no clear D. There are 12 residues in the CDR3. Germline assignment: CDR1 SEHNR and CDR2 FQNEAQ (reference sequence). The V and J ends lost 1 base and 5 bases respectively, with 5 bases between them. CDR3 sequence reads: CASSLEEYGYTF. The CDR3, as DNA: TGTGCCAGCAGCTTAGAGGAGTATGGCTACACCTTC.

In its sample, this clonotype was seen a few times. The chain recombines TRBV29-1 with TRBJ2-7, with 7 bases fitting TRBD2. CDR1 and CDR2 from the germline V gene are SQVTM and ANQGSEA. This CDR3 spans 10 amino acids. Germline trimming cut 4 bases from V and 6 bases from J; bases unmatched to any gene: 0. CDR3 in DNA: TGCAGCGTTGGGGGGGGCGAGCAGTACTTC. This gives the protein CSVGGGEQYF.

This clonotype has a handful of counts. V and J are TRBV20-1 and TRBJ1-4; no firm D call. CDR3 length: 13 amino acids. Germline loops: CDR1 DFQATT, CDR2 SNEGSKA (reference sequence). The V end was cut by 6 bases, the J end by 3 bases, with 11 bases between. The CDR3, as DNA: TGCAGTGCCCCTTCGGATTCTAATGAAAAACTGTTTTTT. It specifies CSAPSDSNEKLFF.

In this sample, this clonotype turned up a few times. The chain joins TRBV6-4 to TRBJ2-3; the D gene is possibly TRBD1 (5 bases). The CDR3 extends over 14 amino acids. The germline V gene has CDR1 MRHNA and CDR2 SNTAGT. V lost 5 bases, J lost 4 bases, and 13 bases lay in between. The CDR3 reads CASSPDSPADTQYF. CDR3 DNA sequence: TGTGCCAGCAGTCCTGACAGTCCCGCAGATACGCAGTATTTT.

This clonotype was detected only a few times. The chain has TRBV6-2 or TRBV6-3 and TRBJ2-7; weak D call: TRBD2 (5 bases). The length of the CDR3 is 11 residues. V gave up 5 bases and J gave up 13 bases, with 15 bases separating them. From germline, CDR1 is MNHEY and CDR2 SVGEGT. The CDR3 DNA reads as TGTGCCAGCAGTGTCGGACTGGTGAATTACTTC. Protein: CASSVGLVNYF.

This clonotype came up many times. The chain carries TRBV7-9 and TRBJ1-1; 7 bases are a match to TRBD1. The CDR3 totals 14 residues. Germline CDR1 and CDR2: SEHNR and FQNEAQ (reference sequence). V lost 5 bases, J lost 1 base, and 4 bases stayed unmatched. The CDR3: CASSRQGRNTEAFF. Here the CDR3 DNA reads TGTGCCAGCAGCAGACAGGGCCGGAACACTGAAGCTTTCTTT.

The J gene is TRBJ2-7, the V gene TRBV6-7, with 10 bases lining up with TRBD1. TRBV6-7 is an ORF; its function is uncertain. The CDR3 runs to 14 residues. Trimming cost V 2 bases and J 11 bases; bases outside gene matches: 9. The CDR3 nucleotides are TGTGCCAGCAGTTACATCGACAGGGGGCTTGATGAGTACTTC. Translated, it gives CASSYIDRGLDEYF.

The chain has TRBV14 and TRBJ2-3; D could derive from TRBD1 or TRBD2 (5 bases each). Germline loops: CDR1 SGHDN, CDR2 FVKESK. The CDR3 sequence is 17 residues long. Trimming stripped 2 bases from V and 2 bases from J, with 17 bases between. CDR3 sequence reads: CASSQQRGLGSTDTQYF. CDR3 nucleotides: TGTGCCAGCAGCCAACAACGGGGCCTGGGGTCCACAGATACGCAGTATTTT.

The V call is TRBV12-3 or TRBV12-4, the J call TRBJ2-3, with D tentatively TRBD2 (6 bases). The CDR3 has 15 amino acids. The V and J ends lost 7 bases and 2 bases respectively, with 16 bases between them. The CDR3 protein is CASTRGGADTDTQYF. CDR3 nucleotide sequence: TGTGCCAGCACCCGAGGCGGGGCCGACACAGATACGCAGTATTTT.

This clonotype was observed a few times. This rearrangement joins TRBV20-1 to TRBJ2-3, with TRBD2 identical over 9 bases. There are 15 residues in the CDR3. With 1 base clipped from V and 2 bases from J, the junction kept 4 bases outside the gene matches. Germline lookup yields CDR1 DFQATT and CDR2 SNEGSKA (reference sequence). As DNA, the CDR3 is TGCAGTGCTAGAGTCCTAGCGGGATACACAGATACGCAGTATTTT. Its protein product is CSARVLAGYTDTQYF.

V gene TRBV29-1 combines with J gene TRBJ2-5, with 8 bases matching TRBD1. Trimming at V came to 6 bases and at J to 5 bases, leaving 11 bases not matched to a gene. Germline V gene sequence: CDR1 SQVTM, CDR2 ANQGSEA. This CDR3 comprises 14 residues. CDR3 protein: CSVGRQGLRETQYF. The CDR3 DNA is TGCAGCGTCGGCAGACAGGGGCTCAGGGAGACCCAGTACTTC.

The rearrangement links TRBV12-3 or TRBV12-4 to TRBJ2-3; D is unresolved. This CDR3 contains 12 residues. Trimming pared 6 bases from V and 5 bases from J, leaving 9 bases between. DNA of the CDR3: TGTGCCAGCAGCAACAGAATAGATACGCAGTATTTT. Its translation: CASSNRIDTQYF.

This clonotype was seen repeatedly, ten times or more. J is TRBJ2-1 and V is TRBV28, with 7 bases lining up with TRBD2. V lost 3 bases to trimming and J lost 8 bases; unmatched junction nucleotides: 10. Germline V gene data show CDR1 as MDHEN and CDR2 as SYDVKM. This CDR3 region has 15 residues. The CDR3 sequence: CASSFTSPTSDEQFF. In nucleotides, the CDR3 is TGTGCCAGCAGTTTTACCTCCCCTACTAGCGATGAGCAGTTCTTC.

Ten or more counts support this clonotype. V gene TRBV4-2 combines with J gene TRBJ1-1; D is unclear. This CDR3 has 11 residues. Germline V gene sequence: CDR1 LGHNA, CDR2 YNFKEQ. The V gene lost 0 bases and the J gene lost 11 bases, with 7 bases spanning the gap. This CDR3 reads CASSQDIIAFF. Here the CDR3 DNA reads TGTGCCAGCAGCCAAGATATTATTGCTTTCTTT.

The chain combines TRBV5-1 with TRBJ1-3, with D possibly being TRBD1 (6 bases). The germline V gene encodes CDR1 SGHRS and CDR2 YFSETQ. The CDR3 loop spans 16 amino acids. V dropped 0 bases and J dropped 0 bases, with 10 bases sitting between them. CDR3 sequence (DNA): TGCGCCAGCAGCTTGGAGGGGGGACCCTCTGGAAACACCATATATTTT. The encoded protein is CASSLEGGPSGNTIYF.

The genes are TRBV12-3 or TRBV12-4 and TRBJ1-5; D gene ambiguous. The V gene lost 3 bases and the J gene lost 0 bases, with 21 bases spanning the gap. CDR3 length equals 19 residues. The CDR3 nucleotides are TGTGCCAGCAGTTTCCGGCAGTTCTCTCAACGGTTTAGCAATCAGCCCCAGCATTTT. Translating it yields CASSFRQFSQRFSNQPQHF.

This clonotype was counted a few times. The V call is TRBV11-1, the J call TRBJ1-3; no clear D. Germline V gives CDR1 SGHAT, CDR2 FQDESV (reference sequence). Between the trimmed V and J ends, which lost 5 bases and 4 bases, there was a span of 9 bases. This CDR3 is built from 13 residues. The CDR3 loop is CASSADIGNTIYF. The CDR3 nucleotides read TGTGCCAGCAGCGCTGACATCGGAAACACCATATATTTT. Full variable domain (outside the CDR3, taken from reference TRBV11-1 and TRBJ1-3): EAEVAQSPRYKITEKSQAVAFWCDPISGHATLYWYRQILGQGPELLVQFQDESVVDDSQLPKDRFSAERLKGVDSTLKIQPAELGDSAMYLCASSADIGNTIYFGEGSWLTVV.

The chain couples TRBV14 to TRBJ2-7, with a weak D call TRBD2 (6 bases). The V gene lost 4 bases and the J gene lost 3 bases, with 10 bases spanning the gap. The germline V gene has CDR1 SGHDN and CDR2 FVKESK. There are 13 residues in the CDR3. This CDR3 reads CASSPPGDYEQYF. CDR3 nucleotide sequence: TGTGCCAGCAGCCCGCCGGGAGACTACGAGCAGTACTTC.

The gene calls are TRBV5-1 and TRBJ1-5; weak D call: TRBD1 (6 bases). CDR1 is SGHRS, CDR2 YFSETQ, per germline. This CDR3 has 17 amino acids. V dropped 4 bases and J dropped 3 bases, with 20 bases sitting between them. CDR3 protein: CASSPFPRGANNQPQHF. CDR3 in DNA: TGCGCCAGCAGCCCCTTTCCTCGGGGGGCGAACAATCAGCCCCAGCATTTT. The variable domain in full, with the rest retrieved from reference TRBV5-1 and TRBJ1-5, is KAGVTQTPRYLIKTRGQQVTLSCSPISGHRSVSWYQQTPGQGLQFLFEYFSETQRNKGNFPGRFSGRQFSNSRSEMNVSTLELGDSALYLCASSPFPRGANNQPQHFGDGTRLSIL.

The rearrangement uses TRBV2 and TRBJ1-3; TRBD1 matches at 8 bases. J was trimmed by 0 bases and V by 6 bases; bases with no gene match: 13. CDR3 length: 18 residues. Germline V gene sequence: CDR1 SNHLY, CDR2 FYNNEI. The CDR3, as DNA: TGTGCCAGCAGGAGGGACAGGTCCATTACAAGCTCTGGAAACACCATATATTTT. This sequence encodes CASRRDRSITSSGNTIYF.

The chain combines TRBV20-1 with TRBJ2-7; D is undetermined. Trimming removed 6 bases at V and 2 bases at J, with 11 bases between. This CDR3 contains 12 residues. The germline V gene has CDR1 DFQATT and CDR2 SNEGSKA (reference sequence). The CDR3 nucleotides read TGCAGTGCGGTGATCCGACCCTACGAGCAGTACTTC. Protein product: CSAVIRPYEQYF.

With respect to this clonotype: A much larger clone differs by one base, so this may be a read error. The chain links TRBV9 to TRBJ1-1; the D is unclear. The CDR3 is 15 amino acids. CDR1 and CDR2 (germline): SGDLS, YYNGEE. The CDR3, as DNA: TGTGCCTGCAGCGTAGAGCCCTTAGGAGGCACTGAAGCTTTCTTT. This sequence encodes CACSVEPLGGTEAFF.

This clonotype appeared many times. This rearrangement joins TRBV7-6 to TRBJ2-2, with D possibly matching TRBD2 (6 bases). V was pared by 0 bases and J by 4 bases, with 12 bases between. The germline V gene encodes CDR1 SGHVS and CDR2 FNYEAQ. This CDR3 has 16 residues. Here the CDR3 DNA reads TGTGCCAGCAGCTTAGCGGAGGGGCCGAGCACCGGGGAGCTGTTTTTT. Translation: CASSLAEGPSTGELFF.

This clonotype was seen a few times. CDR3 bases: TGTGCCAGCAGCTTAGTGGGGACAGGGGGCTACGAGCAGTACTTC. Translation: CASSLVGTGGYEQYF. The J gene is TRBJ2-7, the V gene TRBV11-3; TRBD1 aligns across 11 bases. The CDR3 spans 15 residues. Germline assignment: CDR1 SGHNT and CDR2 YENEEA. V trimming: 1 base; J trimming: 3 bases; junction bases outside the gene matches: 2.